This T cell receptor beta chain was captured by sequencing in a study of post-analysis software for immune sequencing data. Built from TCR beta cDNA, the libraries had unique molecular identifiers in them. TCRdb re-called the PCR reads through MiXCR, storing one row per CDR3 protein. The profile shows 820,000 or so distinct CDR3 sequences, approximately 57% of them singletons. Sequencing used blood. This TCR derives from a girl aged 10 to 17 with multiple sclerosis.

The CDR3 reads CASSPAGGQNNQPQHF. The CDR3, as DNA: TGTGCCAGCAGTCCCGCAGGGGGACAGAACAATCAGCCCCAGCATTTT. The genes are TRBV28 and TRBJ1-5, with TRBD1 matching 7 bases. This CDR3 is built from 16 residues. The germline CDR1 and CDR2 sequences are MDHEN and SYDVKM. With 5 bases clipped from V and 3 bases from J, the junction kept 10 bases outside the gene matches.